These T cell receptor beta chains were read from a single sample in a study of molecular identifiers for immune sequencing clone quantification. TCRdb re-called the PCR reads through MiXCR, storing one row per CDR3 protein. There are hundreds of thousands of distinct CDR3 sequences in the sample; around 21% occur only once, and approximately 0.85% lies in the top ten. The sample consisted of naive CD8+ T cells from blood, with Jurkat cell RNA spiked in. Every receptor here comes from a human donor in good health. Some libraries in this study had Jurkat cell RNA spiked in. CDR3s include the opening cysteine and the closing phenylalanine or tryptophan. Each record gives: J gene, D gene, V gene, clone size, CDR3 DNA, CDR3 protein. A D gene is named only where the DNA matches it firmly. Expanded clones get a size class; other rows say once, few or many, or leave the size out.

TRBJ2-3 TRBD1 TRBV29-1 many TGCAGCGCTTGGGGACAGGGTCCAGATACGCAGTATTTT CSAWGQGPDTQYF
TRBJ1-4 . TRBV5-8 many TGTGCCAGCAGCTTGACCACGTCCTCAACTAATGAAAAACTGTTTTTT CASSLTTSSTNEKLFF
TRBJ2-7 . TRBV27 . TGTGCCAGCGGTTGGGTCGAGCCGTACTTC CASGWVEPYF
TRBJ2-5 . TRBV4-3 . TGCGCCAGCAGCCAAGATAATAGGGACCGTTGGGAGACCCAGTACTTC CASSQDNRDRWETQYF
TRBJ2-3 TRBD1 TRBV5-1 many TGCGCCAGCAGGAAAACAGGGGGCGCGGCAGATACGCAGTATTTT CASRKTGGAADTQYF
TRBJ2-4 TRBD2 TRBV4-3 many TGCGCCAGCAGCCAAGATCTGGAAGGGAGCGGGAGATACATTCAGTACTTC CASSQDLEGSGRYIQYF
TRBJ1-5 . TRBV6-5 many TGTGCCAGCAGTTTGACAGACAATAGCAATCAGCCCCAGCATTTT CASSLTDNSNQPQHF
TRBJ2-7 . TRBV10-3 . TGTGCCATCAGTGGGGGGCAGGGGGGTGATGAGCAGTACTTC CAISGGQGGDEQYF
TRBJ2-1 . TRBV11-2 many TGTGCCAGCAGTTGGTCGAACGACGTAGGCCATGAGCAGTTCTTC CASSWSNDVGHEQFF
TRBJ2-2 TRBD1 TRBV12-3/TRBV12-4 . TGTGCCAGCAGTTGGACAGGAATTAGCACCGGGGAGCTGTTTTTT CASSWTGISTGELFF
TRBJ2-5 . TRBV12-3/TRBV12-4 many TGTGCCAGCAGTTCCCCGCATGAGGAGACCCAGTACTTC CASSSPHEETQYF
TRBJ2-3 . TRBV15 . TGTGCCACCAGCGGTGATGGGGGGGGGCCACGGGATACGCAGTATTTT CATSGDGGGPRDTQYF
TRBJ2-3 . TRBV19 many TGTGCCAGTAGTATAATAGGAGATACGCAGTATTTT CASSIIGDTQYF
TRBJ2-5 TRBD2 TRBV2 few TGTGCCAGCAGGGCAGCGGGGGGAAAAAGAGAGACCCAGTACTTC CASRAAGGKRETQYF
TRBJ1-1 . TRBV13 many TGTGCCAGCAGCTTAACGGGACACATAGAGAACACTGAAGCTTTCTTT CASSLTGHIENTEAFF
TRBJ2-3 TRBD2 TRBV27 few TGTGCCAGCAGTTTGCTAGCGGGGATTTCAGATACGCAGTATTTT CASSLLAGISDTQYF
TRBJ1-5 . TRBV19 many TGTGCCAGTAATTTGGAGAAGAGCAATCAGCCCCAGCATTTT CASNLEKSNQPQHF
TRBJ2-7 . TRBV27 few TGTGCCAGCAGTTTTGGGGCTACAGGGAGCTACGAGCAGTACTTC CASSFGATGSYEQYF
TRBJ2-2 . TRBV24-1 few TGTGCCACCAGCGCTTGGGGCTCCGGGGAGCTGTTTTTT CATSAWGSGELFF
TRBJ2-7 . TRBV12-3/TRBV12-4 many TGTGCCAGCAGCTCGCAGGGGTTAAGCTCCTACGAGCAGTACTTC CASSSQGLSSYEQYF
TRBJ2-7 TRBD2 TRBV5-4 many TGTGCCAGCAGCTTGTGGCCTAGCGGGAGGGGAAGCTACGAGCAGTACTTC CASSLWPSGRGSYEQYF
TRBJ1-1 . TRBV20-1 many TGCAGTGCTTCGCAGGGGCTTAACACTGAAGCTTTCTTT CSASQGLNTEAFF
TRBJ2-7 . TRBV12-3/TRBV12-4 . TGTGCCAGCGGGACTCTTTCATCGGGGGAGCAGTACTTC CASGTLSSGEQYF
TRBJ2-5 . TRBV6-2/TRBV6-3 few TGTGCCAGCAGTTACTCCGGGGAGAGGAAGCAAGAGACCCAGTACTTC CASSYSGERKQETQYF
TRBJ2-5 TRBD1 TRBV7-2 . TGTGTCAGCAGCTTAACGACAGGGGGTAGCGAGACCCAGTACTTC CVSSLTTGGSETQYF
TRBJ2-7 . TRBV18 many TGTGCCAGCAGTCCCTCGGCGGTGGGGGAGCAGTACTTC CASSPSAVGEQYF
TRBJ2-1 . TRBV11-2 many TGTGCCAGCAGCTTAGATTTAGGACAGCTATCCTACAATGAGCAGTTCTTC CASSLDLGQLSYNEQFF
TRBJ1-5 . TRBV4-1 many TGCGCCAGCAGCCAAGATACGGTTGGTCAGCCCCAGCATTTT CASSQDTVGQPQHF
TRBJ1-1 TRBD1 TRBV7-9 many TGTGCCAGCAGCAAAAGACAGGGGATAAACACTGAAGCTTTCTTT CASSKRQGINTEAFF
TRBJ2-7 . TRBV2 many TGTGCCAGCAGTGAAGTTTTACAGGGCGGCTACGAGCAGTACTTC CASSEVLQGGYEQYF
TRBJ2-1 . TRBV5-5 many TGTGCCAGCAGCCCCTCTTCGTTCGAGCAGTTCTTC CASSPSSFEQFF
TRBJ1-4 TRBD1 TRBV29-1 few TGCAGCGTTGGGGGCCCCGACAGGGCGAATGAAAAACTGTTTTTT CSVGGPDRANEKLFF
TRBJ1-5 . TRBV24-1 many TGTGCCACCTCGAGTTATAGCAATCAGCCCCAGCATTTT CATSSYSNQPQHF
TRBJ2-7 TRBD2 TRBV4-3 . TGCGCCAGCAGCCAAGCCAGGCTAGCGGGAGTGGGGGAGCAGTACTTC CASSQARLAGVGEQYF
TRBJ2-7 TRBD2 TRBV7-9 many TGTGCCAGCAGCCGTGAAGCGGGAGGGCCCTACGAGCAGTACTTC CASSREAGGPYEQYF
TRBJ2-7 TRBD1 TRBV6-2/TRBV6-3 . TGTGCCAGCAGTTACTTCCCCGGGGACAGGGGGGCCTACGAGCAGTACTTC CASSYFPGDRGAYEQYF
TRBJ2-3 . TRBV7-8 many TGTGCCAGCAGCTTATCGACCGGGGACCTCACAGATACGCAGTATTTT CASSLSTGDLTDTQYF
TRBJ2-7 . TRBV20-1 many TGCAGTGCTCCCCAGGGAATGGCCCACGAGCAGTACTTC CSAPQGMAHEQYF
TRBJ2-1 . TRBV27 many TGTGCCAGCAGTATTAGCGTGATCTCCTACAATGAGCAGTTCTTC CASSISVISYNEQFF
TRBJ2-7 TRBD2 TRBV4-3 many TGCGCCAGCAGCCAAGATCGTAGCGGGGGGGCTTACGAGCAGTACTTC CASSQDRSGGAYEQYF
TRBJ2-5 . TRBV19 many TGTGCCAGTAGTACGGACACCCAAGAGACCCAGTACTTC CASSTDTQETQYF
TRBJ2-3 TRBD2 TRBV20-1 many TGCAGTGCTAGCTCTCCTAGCGGGAAAACAGATACGCAGTATTTT CSASSPSGKTDTQYF
TRBJ1-2 . TRBV7-9 . TGTGCCAGCAGCTTACTGATGCTCTCCGGACGACGAAATGGCTACACCTTC CASSLLMLSGRRNGYTF
TRBJ1-1 . TRBV30 few TGTGCCTGGAGTGTACGGCCGGGCGGCCCTACTGAAGCTTTCTTT CAWSVRPGGPTEAFF
TRBJ2-2 . TRBV3-1 . TGTGCCAGCAGCCAAGATTCAGGGCTCTCGAACACCGGGGAGCTGTTTTTT CASSQDSGLSNTGELFF
TRBJ1-5 . TRBV4-2 . TGTGCCAGCAGCCAAGATAGTGCGGGTGCTCAGTCCCAGCATTTT CASSQDSAGAQSQHF
TRBJ2-7 . TRBV5-1 . TGCGCCAGCCGCGAACAACCCCGACGGGGGCCCTACGAGCAGTACTTC CASREQPRRGPYEQYF
TRBJ2-1 TRBD2 TRBV7-2 many TGTGCCAGCAGCTTACTAGGACTAGTAAACAATGAGCAGTTCTTC CASSLLGLVNNEQFF
TRBJ1-1 . TRBV29-1 many TGCAGCGTTGAAGATGTTTCAGCCGAAGCTTTCTTT CSVEDVSAEAFF
TRBJ2-3 TRBD2 TRBV7-6 many TGTGCCAGCAGCTTAGGAACTAGCGGGAGGGCAGATACGCAGTATTTT CASSLGTSGRADTQYF
TRBJ2-2 . TRBV28 many TGTGCCAGCAGTTTAGTGTCCATCCCTGCGAACACCGGGGAGCTGTTTTTT CASSLVSIPANTGELFF
TRBJ1-1 . TRBV7-8 many TGTGCCAGCAGCTTAGGGGGCTGGGCTTTCTTT CASSLGGWAFF
TRBJ2-5 . TRBV9 many TGTGCCAGCAGCCAACGACTAGGCCAAGAGACCCAGTACTTC CASSQRLGQETQYF
TRBJ2-4 TRBD1 TRBV4-2 few TGTGCCAGCAGCCAAGAAGGTGAGCTGAGGACAGGGAAAAACATTCAGTACTTC CASSQEGELRTGKNIQYF
TRBJ2-7 TRBD1 TRBV11-2 many TGTGCCAGCAGCCTCGGACAGGGGGCCCCCTTTTACGAGCAGTACTTC CASSLGQGAPFYEQYF
TRBJ2-2 . TRBV9 few TGTGCCAGCAGCGTGGGGGGCAGACCACCGTTCGGGGAGCTGTTTTTT CASSVGGRPPFGELFF
TRBJ1-4 TRBD1 TRBV30 . TGTGCCTGGAATGTCGGGACAGGAGGGCGAAAACTGTTTTTT CAWNVGTGGRKLFF
TRBJ2-1 . TRBV4-3 many TGCGCCAGCAGCCAGGTTCGGTTAGGCGAGGCGGCGGGATACAATGAGCAGTTCTTC CASSQVRLGEAAGYNEQFF